This TCR beta chain stems from a study of radiation and T cells in renal cell carcinoma. Time point: blood 2 weeks post-SBRT. The treatment is: 15 Gy SBRT to primary tumor, nephrectomy 4 weeks later. Serial blood draws occurred at baseline and 2 and 4 weeks post-SBRT. Overall study findings and caveats: Pretreatment tumor biopsies were lacking, so baseline clonotypes are unknown. In blood, top tumor clones expanded by 2 weeks, shrinking by 4.

The CDR3 sequence is 13 residues long. V was shortened by 2 bases and J by 2 bases, with 6 bases between the two germline ends. Germline CDR1 is SGHTA and CDR2 is FQGNSA. About this clone: The antigen is not known.

TCRdb's copy holds only in-frame clones and misses some; the assay was immunoSEQ multiplex PCR. The repertoire includes 150,000 to 160,000 clones, approximately 86% of them detected once, and 10% to 15% sits in the top ten. The V call is TRBV7-2, the J call TRBJ1-2; no firm D call. The source is a woman in her 50s with renal cell carcinoma. Sample: blood, taken from a patient whose treatment included radiotherapy and nephrectomy. The CDR3: CASSLRENYGYTF. As DNA, the CDR3 is TGTGCCAGCAGCTTACGGGAAAACTATGGCTACACCTTC.